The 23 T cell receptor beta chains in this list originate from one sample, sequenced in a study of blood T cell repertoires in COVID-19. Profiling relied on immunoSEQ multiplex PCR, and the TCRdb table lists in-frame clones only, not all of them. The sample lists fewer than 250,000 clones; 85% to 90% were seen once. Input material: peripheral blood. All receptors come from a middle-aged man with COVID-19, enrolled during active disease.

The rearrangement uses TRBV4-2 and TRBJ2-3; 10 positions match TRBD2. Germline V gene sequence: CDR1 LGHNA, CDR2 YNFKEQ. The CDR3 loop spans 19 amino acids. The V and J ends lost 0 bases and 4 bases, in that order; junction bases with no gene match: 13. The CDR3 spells CASSQDQVAGGAAADTQYF. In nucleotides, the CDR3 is TGTGCCAGCAGCCAAGATCAGGTAGCGGGGGGCGCCGCGGCAGATACGCAGTATTTT.

The CDR3 DNA follows: TGCGCCAGCAGCTTGGGAGTGAGCGGGAGCACAGATACGCAGTATTTT. It specifies CASSLGVSGSTDTQYF. The V and J genes are TRBV5-1 and TRBJ2-3; D is perhaps TRBD2 (6 bases). The CDR3 extends over 16 amino acids. V lost 0 bases to trimming and J lost 0 bases, with 11 bases between them. Germline CDR1 SGHRS, CDR2 YFSETQ.

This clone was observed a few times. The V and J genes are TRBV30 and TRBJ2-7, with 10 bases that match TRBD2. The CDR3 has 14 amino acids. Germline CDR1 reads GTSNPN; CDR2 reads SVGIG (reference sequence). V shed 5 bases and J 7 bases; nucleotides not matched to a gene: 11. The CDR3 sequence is CAWGAGGLLGEQYF. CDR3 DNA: TGTGCCTGGGGAGCGGGGGGGCTCCTTGGGGAGCAGTACTTC.

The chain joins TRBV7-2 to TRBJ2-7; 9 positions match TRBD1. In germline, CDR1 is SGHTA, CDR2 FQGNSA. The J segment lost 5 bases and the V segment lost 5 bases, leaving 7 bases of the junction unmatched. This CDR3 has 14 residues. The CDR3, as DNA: TGTGCCAGCAGCGTGGGACAGGGTAGGGACGAGCAGTACTTC. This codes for CASSVGQGRDEQYF.

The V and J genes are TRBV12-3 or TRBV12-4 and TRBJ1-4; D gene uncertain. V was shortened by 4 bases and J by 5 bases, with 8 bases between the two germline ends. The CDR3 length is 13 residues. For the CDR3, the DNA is TGTGCCAGCAGTTCCGGAGGGAATGAAAAACTGTTTTTT. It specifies CASSSGGNEKLFF.

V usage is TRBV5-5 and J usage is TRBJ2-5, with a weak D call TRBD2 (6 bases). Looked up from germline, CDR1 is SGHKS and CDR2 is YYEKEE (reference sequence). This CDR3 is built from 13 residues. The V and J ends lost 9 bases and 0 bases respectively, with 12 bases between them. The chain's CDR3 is CATSTSYQETQYF. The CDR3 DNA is TGTGCCACCTCAACTAGCTACCAAGAGACCCAGTACTTC. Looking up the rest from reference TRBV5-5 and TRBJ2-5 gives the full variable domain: DAGVTQSPTHLIKTRGQQVTLRCSPISGHKSVSWYQQVLGQGPQFIFQYYEKEERGRGNFPDRFSARQFPNYSSELNVNALLLGDSALYLCATSTSYQETQYFGPGTRLLVL.

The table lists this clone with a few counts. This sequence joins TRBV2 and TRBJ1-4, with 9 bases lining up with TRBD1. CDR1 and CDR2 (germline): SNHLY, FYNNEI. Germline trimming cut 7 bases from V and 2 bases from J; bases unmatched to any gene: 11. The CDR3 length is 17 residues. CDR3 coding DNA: TGTGCCAGCAATGGGGGGACAGGGAGATCGACTAATGAAAAACTGTTTTTT. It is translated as CASNGGTGRSTNEKLFF.

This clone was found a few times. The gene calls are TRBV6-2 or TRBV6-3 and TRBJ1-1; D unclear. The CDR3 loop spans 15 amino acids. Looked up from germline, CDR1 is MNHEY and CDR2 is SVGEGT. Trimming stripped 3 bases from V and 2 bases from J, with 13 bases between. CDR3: CASSYFLQLNTEAFF. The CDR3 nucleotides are TGTGCCAGCAGTTATTTCTTACAGCTAAACACTGAAGCTTTCTTT.

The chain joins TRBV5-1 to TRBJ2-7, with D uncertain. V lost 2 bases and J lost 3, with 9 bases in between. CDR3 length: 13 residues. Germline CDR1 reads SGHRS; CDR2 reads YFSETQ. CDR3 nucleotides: TGCGCCAGCAGCTTTGGGCAGGACTACGAGCAGTACTTC. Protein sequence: CASSFGQDYEQYF.

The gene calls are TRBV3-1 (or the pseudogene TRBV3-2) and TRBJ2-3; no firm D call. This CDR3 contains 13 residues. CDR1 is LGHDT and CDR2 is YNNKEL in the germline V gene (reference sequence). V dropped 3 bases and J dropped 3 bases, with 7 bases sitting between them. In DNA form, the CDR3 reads TGTGCCAGCAGCCACCTAACGACAGATACGCAGTATTTT. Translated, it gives CASSHLTTDTQYF.

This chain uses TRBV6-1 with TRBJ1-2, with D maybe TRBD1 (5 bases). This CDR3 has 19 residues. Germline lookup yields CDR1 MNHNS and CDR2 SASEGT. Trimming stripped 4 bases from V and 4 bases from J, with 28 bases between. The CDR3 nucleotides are TGTGCCAGCAGTGCTCAAGCGGGCGGCACGGGGGTACAATCCTATGGCTACACCTTC. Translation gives CASSAQAGGTGVQSYGYTF.

This chain's CDR3 is CASSSPTGQGRTGELFF. Here the CDR3 DNA reads TGCGCCAGCAGCTCGCCCACCGGGCAGGGTAGAACCGGGGAGCTGTTTTTT. The chain uses TRBV5-1 and TRBJ2-2; the D gene is possibly TRBD1 (5 bases). From germline, CDR1 is SGHRS and CDR2 YFSETQ. Trimming stripped 3 bases from V and 5 bases from J, with 20 bases between. This CDR3 contains 17 residues.

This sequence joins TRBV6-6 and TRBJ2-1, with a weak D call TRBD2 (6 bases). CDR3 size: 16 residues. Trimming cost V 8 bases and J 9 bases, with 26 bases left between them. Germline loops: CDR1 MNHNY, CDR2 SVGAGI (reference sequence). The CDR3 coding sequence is TGTGCCAGCTGCAGCGATCGGGCGGGGCGGCCCTTTGAGCAGTTCTTC. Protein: CASCSDRAGRPFEQFF.

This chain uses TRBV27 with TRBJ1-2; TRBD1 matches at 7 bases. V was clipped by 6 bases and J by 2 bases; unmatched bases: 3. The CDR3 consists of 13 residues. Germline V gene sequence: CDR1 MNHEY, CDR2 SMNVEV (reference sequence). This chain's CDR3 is CASRPDRNYGYTF. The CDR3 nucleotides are TGTGCCAGCAGACCGGACAGGAACTATGGCTACACCTTC.

In DNA form, the CDR3 reads TGTGCCAGTAGTATTAAGTTGACAGGGGTCTACCCCTACGAGCAGTACTTC. Translated, it gives CASSIKLTGVYPYEQYF. The V and J genes are TRBV19 and TRBJ2-7; 8 positions agree with TRBD1. This CDR3 is built from 17 residues. Per the germline V gene, CDR1 is LNHDA and CDR2 is SQIVND (reference sequence). Germline trimming cut 3 bases from V and 2 bases from J; bases unmatched to any gene: 12.

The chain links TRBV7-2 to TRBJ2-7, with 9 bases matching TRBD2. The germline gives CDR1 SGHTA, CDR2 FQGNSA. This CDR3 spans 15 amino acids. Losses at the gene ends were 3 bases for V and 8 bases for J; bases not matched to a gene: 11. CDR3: CASSLYSGGTTKQYF. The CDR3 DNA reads TGTGCCAGCAGCTTGTATAGCGGGGGAACTACGAAGCAGTACTTC.

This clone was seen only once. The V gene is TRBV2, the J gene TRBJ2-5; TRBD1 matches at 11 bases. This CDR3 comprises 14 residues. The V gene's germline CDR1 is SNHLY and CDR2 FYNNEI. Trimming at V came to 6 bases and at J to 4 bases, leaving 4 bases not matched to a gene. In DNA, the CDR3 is TGTGCCAGCAGGGTCGGGACAGGGGGAGAGACCCAGTACTTC. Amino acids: CASRVGTGGETQYF. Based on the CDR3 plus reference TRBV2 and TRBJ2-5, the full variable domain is EPEVTQTPSHQVTQMGQEVILRCVPISNHLYFYWYRQILGQKVEFLVSFYNNEISEKSEIFDDQFSVERPDGSNFTLKIRSTKLEDSAMYFCASRVGTGGETQYFGPGTRLLVL.

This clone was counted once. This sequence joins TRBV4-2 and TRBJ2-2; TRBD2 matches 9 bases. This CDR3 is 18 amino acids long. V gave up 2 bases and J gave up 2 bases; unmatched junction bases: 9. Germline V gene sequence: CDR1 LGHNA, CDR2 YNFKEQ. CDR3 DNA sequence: TGTGCCAGCAGCCAACGAGGGGCTAGCGGGAAAAACACCGGGGAGCTGTTTTTT. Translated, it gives CASSQRGASGKNTGELFF.

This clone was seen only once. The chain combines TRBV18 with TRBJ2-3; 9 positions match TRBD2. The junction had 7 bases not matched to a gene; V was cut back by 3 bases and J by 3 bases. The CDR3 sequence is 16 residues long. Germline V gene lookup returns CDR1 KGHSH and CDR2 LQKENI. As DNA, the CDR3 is TGTGCCAGCTCACCGATTAGCGGGAGCGGGACAGATACGCAGTATTTT. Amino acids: CASSPISGSGTDTQYF.

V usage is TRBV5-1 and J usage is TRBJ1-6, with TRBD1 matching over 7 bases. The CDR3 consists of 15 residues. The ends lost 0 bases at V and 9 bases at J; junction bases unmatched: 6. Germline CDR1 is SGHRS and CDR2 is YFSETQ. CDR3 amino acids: CASSLAGTVRSPLHF. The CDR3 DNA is TGCGCCAGCAGCTTGGCCGGGACAGTACGTTCACCCCTCCACTTT.

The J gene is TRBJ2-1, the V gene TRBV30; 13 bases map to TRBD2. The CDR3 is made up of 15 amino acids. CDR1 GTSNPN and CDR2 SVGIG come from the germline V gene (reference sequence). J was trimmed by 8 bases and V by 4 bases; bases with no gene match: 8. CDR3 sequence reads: CAWNTGLAGWYEQFF. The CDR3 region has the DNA TGTGCCTGGAATACGGGACTAGCGGGATGGTATGAGCAGTTCTTC.

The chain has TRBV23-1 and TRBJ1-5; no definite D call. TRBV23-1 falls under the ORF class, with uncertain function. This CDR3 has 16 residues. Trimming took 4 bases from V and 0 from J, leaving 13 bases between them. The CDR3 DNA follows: TGCGCCAGCAGTCTCCGGGGTGAATATAGCAATCAGCCCCAGCATTTT. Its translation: CASSLRGEYSNQPQHF.

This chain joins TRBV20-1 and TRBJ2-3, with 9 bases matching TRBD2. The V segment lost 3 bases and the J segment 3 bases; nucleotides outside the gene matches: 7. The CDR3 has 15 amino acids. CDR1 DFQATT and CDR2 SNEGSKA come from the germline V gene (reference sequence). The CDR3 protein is CSASGSGSWTDTQYF. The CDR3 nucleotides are TGCAGTGCTAGTGGTAGCGGGAGTTGGACAGATACGCAGTATTTT.